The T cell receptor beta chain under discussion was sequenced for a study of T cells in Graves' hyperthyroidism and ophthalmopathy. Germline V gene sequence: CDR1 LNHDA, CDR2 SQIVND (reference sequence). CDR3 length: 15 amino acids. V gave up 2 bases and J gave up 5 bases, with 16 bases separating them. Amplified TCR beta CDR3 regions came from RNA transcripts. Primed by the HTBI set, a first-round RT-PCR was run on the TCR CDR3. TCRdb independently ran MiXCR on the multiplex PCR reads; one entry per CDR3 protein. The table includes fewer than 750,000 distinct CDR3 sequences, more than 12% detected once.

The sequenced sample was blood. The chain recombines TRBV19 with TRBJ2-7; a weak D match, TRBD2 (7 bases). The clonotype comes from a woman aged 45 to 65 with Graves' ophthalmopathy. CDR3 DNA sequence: TGTGCCAGTAGTATACAACGGGGGGCGGTCGACGAGCAGTACTTC. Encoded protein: CASSIQRGAVDEQYF. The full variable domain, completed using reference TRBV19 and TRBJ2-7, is DGGITQSPKYLFRKEGQNVTLSCEQNLNHDAMYWYRQDPGQGLRLIYYSQIVNDFQKGDIAEGYSVSREKKESFPLTVTSAQKNPTAFYLCASSIQRGAVDEQYFGPGTRLTVT.